This T cell receptor beta chain was retrieved from a study of identical twins. General study results and limits: Twin pairs' shared out-of-frame alpha sequences were enriched in low generation probability. Within cord blood, abundant beta clonotypes carried fewer insertions, but memory repertoires showed no such trend. In drawing conclusions, the study used cross-sectional statistical analysis and did not follow the same donors.

The germline V gene has CDR1 LNHNV and CDR2 YYDKDF (reference sequence). There are 16 residues in the CDR3. V lost 5 bases to trimming and J lost 5 bases, with 16 bases between them. Each cDNA held unique molecular identifiers, and template switching gave it a universal primer site. TCRdb used MiXCR to reprocess the 5' RACE reads, holding one entry per CDR3 protein. This table holds approximately 530,000 distinct CDR3 sequences, 20% to 25% found once. This clonotype was seen a handful of times. The antigen is undetermined. The data were also submitted as part of a second study, on yellow fever vaccine responses in identical twins.

Sequencing input: CD4+ T cells sorted from blood. The clonotype originates from a young woman in good health. The chain has TRBV15 and TRBJ1-6, with D unresolved. As DNA, the CDR3 is TGTGCCACCAGCTCTCGAGGGAGTGGTAATAATTCACCCCTCCACTTT. Translated: CATSSRGSGNNSPLHF.